The 12 T cell receptor beta chains listed next were all sequenced from one sample in a study of shared clonotypes between healthy human individuals. The table came from immunoSEQ multiplex PCR; TCRdb's copy has only in-frame clones and leaves some out. This table has over 2 million clones, 90% to 95% appearing once. Sequenced material: naive CD4+ T cells sorted from blood. Subset in this sample: CD45RA+ positively selected. The receptor set was obtained from a man aged 18-30 years in good health.

In the case of this clone: Other DNA sequences from this sample encode an identical CDR3 as well. This chain joins TRBV9 and TRBJ1-1; D is unresolved. The CDR3 consists of 14 residues. The germline CDR1 and CDR2 sequences are SGDLS and YYNGEE. Between the trimmed V and J ends, which lost 2 bases and 1 base, there was a span of 9 bases. The CDR3 DNA reads TGTGCCAGCAGCGTTGGACCGTCGAACACTGAAGCTTTCTTT. Protein: CASSVGPSNTEAFF.

V and J are TRBV7-6 and TRBJ2-1; D tentatively fits TRBD1 or TRBD2 (5 bases each). This CDR3 spans 12 amino acids. Per the germline V gene, CDR1 is SGHVS and CDR2 is FNYEAQ. V was clipped by 5 bases and J by 11 bases, with 13 bases between them. The CDR3 sequence: CASSPPGPKQFF. In DNA, the CDR3 is TGTGCCAGCAGCCCTCCGGGGCCCAAGCAGTTCTTC. The entire variable domain, with the rest obtained from reference TRBV7-6 and TRBJ2-1, is as follows: GAGVSQSPRYKVTKRGQDVALRCDPISGHVSLYWYRQALGQGPEFLTYFNYEAQQDKSGLPNDRFSAERPEGSISTLTIQRTEQRDSAMYRCASSPPGPKQFFGPGTRLTVL.

This chain uses TRBV10-3 with TRBJ1-5; D uncertain. The CDR3 length is 17 residues. Germline V gives CDR1 ENHRY, CDR2 SYGVKD. The V end lost 0 bases, the J end lost 6 bases, and 18 bases lay between the germline ends. Written as DNA, the CDR3 is TGTGCCATCAGTGAGTCGAAAGCGGGGAGCCAAAGTCAGCCCCAGCATTTT. Protein sequence: CAISESKAGSQSQPQHF.

The rearrangement uses TRBV18 and TRBJ1-6, with 12 bases aligning to TRBD1. V was pared by 4 bases and J by 9 bases, with 13 bases of the junction left unmatched. The CDR3 covers 18 residues. Germline V gene data show CDR1 as KGHSH and CDR2 as LQKENI. The CDR3 here is CASSRRDRGPVYVSPLHF. The CDR3 bases are TGTGCCAGCTCACGGCGGGACAGGGGGCCCGTATATGTTTCACCCCTCCACTTT. Full variable domain (outside the CDR3, taken from reference TRBV18 and TRBJ1-6): NAGVMQNPRHLVRRRGQEARLRCSPMKGHSHVYWYRQLPEEGLKFMVYLQKENIIDESGMPKERFSAEFPKEGPSILRIQQVVRGDSAAYFCASSRRDRGPVYVSPLHFGNGTRLTVT.

The chain employs TRBV5-6 and TRBJ1-6; D is perhaps TRBD1 (5 bases). The ends were cut back, 4 bases at V and 9 bases at J, with 17 bases in the middle. The germline V gene has CDR1 SGHDT and CDR2 YYEEEE. This CDR3 is 15 amino acids long. Written as DNA, the CDR3 is TGTGCCAGCAGCGGGACTCGGGTCTTCGGTTCACCCCTCCACTTT. This sequence encodes CASSGTRVFGSPLHF.

Concerning this clone itself: The same CDR3 can be traced to other DNA sequences in this sample. The chain carries TRBV6-1 and TRBJ1-3; the D is unclear. Germline assignment: CDR1 MNHNS and CDR2 SASEGT. Trimming took 3 bases from V and 0 from J, leaving 9 bases between them. This CDR3 is 15 amino acids long. The CDR3, as DNA: TGTGCCAGCAGTGAGGGGTCCCGCTCTGGAAACACCATATATTTT. It yields the protein CASSEGSRSGNTIYF.

In this sample, this clone turned up once. The chain carries TRBV5-4 and TRBJ2-3; 13 bases agree with TRBD2. With 2 bases clipped from V and 2 bases from J, the junction kept 5 bases outside the gene matches. The CDR3 contains 17 residues. Germline V CDR1 and CDR2: SGHNT, YYREEE (reference sequence). CDR3 in amino acids: CASSLPGLAGVTDTQYF. DNA for the CDR3: TGTGCCAGCAGCTTACCCGGACTAGCGGGGGTCACAGATACGCAGTATTTT.

This sequence joins TRBV5-6 and TRBJ2-5; maybe TRBD1 (6 bases). Germline CDR1 reads SGHDT; CDR2 reads YYEEEE. V lost 5 bases and J 4 bases, leaving 15 bases between the germline ends. The CDR3 runs 14 residues. The DNA for the CDR3 is TGTGCCAGCAGGCCGGGACAACGGATAGAGACCCAGTACTTC. As protein: CASRPGQRIETQYF.

J is TRBJ2-3 and V is TRBV11-1, with TRBD2 identical over 11 bases. The germline gives CDR1 SGHAT, CDR2 FQDESV (reference sequence). There are 17 residues in the CDR3. V lost 3 bases and J lost 0; bases outside the gene matches: 5. For the CDR3, the DNA is TGTGCCAGCAGCTTTAGCGGGGGGGCCCTAAGCACAGATACGCAGTATTTT. It encodes CASSFSGGALSTDTQYF.

V usage is TRBV5-1 and J usage is TRBJ2-7, with D hard to call. This CDR3 has 14 residues. Trimming cost V 1 base and J 3 bases, with 11 bases left between them. CDR1 is SGHRS and CDR2 is YFSETQ in the germline V gene. The CDR3 sequence: CASSLRVANYEQYF. CDR3 nucleotide sequence: TGCGCCAGCAGCTTGAGGGTAGCCAACTACGAGCAGTACTTC.

The rearrangement links TRBV6-5 to TRBJ2-7, with D maybe TRBD2 (6 bases). Trimming pared 5 bases from V and 3 bases from J, leaving 17 bases between. The CDR3 runs to 15 residues. Germline V lookup: CDR1 MNHEY, CDR2 SVGAGI. The CDR3 DNA follows: TGTGCCAGCAGTCGTCCGCGGACTACCGACTACGAGCAGTACTTC. This sequence encodes CASSRPRTTDYEQYF.

As regards this clone: Other DNA sequences in the sample encode the same CDR3. J is TRBJ1-3 and V is TRBV9; D uncertain. Germline values: CDR1 SGDLS, CDR2 YYNGEE. The CDR3 covers 14 residues. The V end was cut by 4 bases, the J end by 3 bases, with 11 bases between. The CDR3: CASSSVGSGNTIYF. CDR3 DNA: TGTGCCAGCAGCTCCGTGGGGAGTGGAAACACCATATATTTT. Looking up the rest from reference TRBV9 and TRBJ1-3 gives the full variable domain: DSGVTQTPKHLITATGQRVTLRCSPRSGDLSVYWYQQSLDQGLQFLIQYYNGEERAKGNILERFSAQQFPDLHSELNLSSLELGDSALYFCASSSVGSGNTIYFGEGSWLTVV.